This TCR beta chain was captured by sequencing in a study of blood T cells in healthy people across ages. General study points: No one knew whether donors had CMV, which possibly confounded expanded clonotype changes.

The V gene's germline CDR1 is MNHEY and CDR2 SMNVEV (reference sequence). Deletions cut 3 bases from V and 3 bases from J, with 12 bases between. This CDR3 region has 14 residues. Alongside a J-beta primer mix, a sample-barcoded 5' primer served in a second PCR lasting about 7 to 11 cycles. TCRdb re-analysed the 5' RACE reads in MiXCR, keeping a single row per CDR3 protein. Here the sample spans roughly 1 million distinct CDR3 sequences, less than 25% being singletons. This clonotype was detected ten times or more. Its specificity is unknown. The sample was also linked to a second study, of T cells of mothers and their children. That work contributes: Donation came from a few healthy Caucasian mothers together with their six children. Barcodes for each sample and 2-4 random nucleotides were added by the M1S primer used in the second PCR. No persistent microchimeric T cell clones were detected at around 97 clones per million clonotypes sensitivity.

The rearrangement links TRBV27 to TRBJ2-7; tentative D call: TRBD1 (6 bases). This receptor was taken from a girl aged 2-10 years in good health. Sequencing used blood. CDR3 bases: TGTGCCAGCAGTTTCAAGACAGGAGGCTACGAGCAGTACTTC. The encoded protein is CASSFKTGGYEQYF.